This T cell receptor beta chain was sequenced in a study of T cell repertoires in cytomegalovirus infection. Study in general: Through public TCR beta signatures, both CMV infection and matching HLA type were indicated.

The CDR3 has 15 amino acids. Deletions cut 3 bases from V and 9 bases from J, with 15 bases between. TCRdb processed the reads anew with MiXCR; each CDR3 protein has one entry. The data hold 300,000 or so distinct CDR3 sequences, with around 10% observed a single time. This clonotype was picked up many times. The sequencing input was PBMCs. The V call is TRBV12-3 or TRBV12-4, the J call TRBJ1-6; no definite D call. The clonotype was recovered from a human donor in good health (CMV status not recorded). Some clones in this sample may be carry-over from other donors' samples. The CDR3 DNA reads TGTGCCAGCAGTTTGGAGGGAGGGAAGGGTTCACCCCTCCACTTT. Translation: CASSLEGGKGSPLHF.